Sequencing of this TCR beta chain was carried out in a study of blood T cell repertoires in COVID-19. Study information: Sites across the United States, Italy and Spain contributed samples from acute and convalescent COVID-19. PBMCs, B-cell-depleted T cells, or T cells provided the cDNA or gDNA that made up the material.

The CDR3 is made up of 15 amino acids. With 3 bases clipped from V and 3 bases from J, the junction kept 5 bases outside the gene matches. Germline CDR1 is MGHDK and CDR2 is SYGVNS. In the study's own analysis: Estimates of nucleated cell counts were drawn from the amplification of reference gene primers. Profiled with immunoSEQ multiplex PCR; TCRdb holds only in-frame clones, not every one. The V and J calls and clone size come from that table; D and trimming were worked out from the DNA. The repertoire holds some 220,000 clones, with 80% to 90% as singletons. This chain connects TRBV25-1 to TRBJ2-3; 8 bases match TRBD1. This receptor was taken from an elderly woman with active or convalescent COVID-19. The sequencing sample was made of peripheral blood. CDR3 in amino acids: CASSERDRITDTQYF. Written as DNA, the CDR3 is TGTGCCAGCAGTGAGAGGGACAGGATTACAGATACGCAGTATTTT. Filled out from reference TRBV25-1 and TRBJ2-3, the complete variable domain reads EADIYQTPRYLVIGTGKKITLECSQTMGHDKMYWYQQDPGMELHLIHYSYGVNSTEKGDLSSESTVSRIRTEHFPLTLESARPSHTSQYLCASSERDRITDTQYFGPGTRLTVL.